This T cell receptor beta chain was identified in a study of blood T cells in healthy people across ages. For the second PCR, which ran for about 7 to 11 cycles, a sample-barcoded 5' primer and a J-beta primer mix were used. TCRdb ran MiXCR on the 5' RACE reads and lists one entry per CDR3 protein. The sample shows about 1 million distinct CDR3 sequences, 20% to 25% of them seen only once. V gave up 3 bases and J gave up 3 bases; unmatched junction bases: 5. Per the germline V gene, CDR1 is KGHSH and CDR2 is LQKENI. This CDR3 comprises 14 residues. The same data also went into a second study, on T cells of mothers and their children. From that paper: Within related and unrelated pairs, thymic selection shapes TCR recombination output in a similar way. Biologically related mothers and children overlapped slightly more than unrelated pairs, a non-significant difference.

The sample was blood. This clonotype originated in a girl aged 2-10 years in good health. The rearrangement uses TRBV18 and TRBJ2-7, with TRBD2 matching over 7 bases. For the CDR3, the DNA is TGTGCCAGCTCACCTGCTGCGGGGGTCTACGAGCAGTACTTC. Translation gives CASSPAAGVYEQYF. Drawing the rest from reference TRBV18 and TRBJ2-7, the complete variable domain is NAGVMQNPRHLVRRRGQEARLRCSPMKGHSHVYWYRQLPEEGLKFMVYLQKENIIDESGMPKERFSAEFPKEGPSILRIQQVVRGDSAAYFCASSPAAGVYEQYFGPGTRLTVT.